The next 32 T cell receptor beta chains were all read from a single sample in a study of blood T cell repertoires in COVID-19. TCRdb keeps only in-frame clones here, not all; method: immunoSEQ multiplex PCR. The sample lists 270,000 or so clones; roughly nine tenths were seen once. The sample consisted of peripheral blood. The receptor set was obtained from a woman between 25 and 40 years old with COVID-19, enrolled during active disease.

This clone was observed a few times. V usage is TRBV19 and J usage is TRBJ1-6; D remains unclear. Per the germline V gene, CDR1 is LNHDA and CDR2 is SQIVND (reference sequence). The CDR3 loop spans 15 amino acids. Trimming stripped 8 bases from V and 0 bases from J, with 11 bases between. CDR3 sequence: CASSSPSSYNSPLHF. CDR3 DNA: TGTGCCAGTTCGTCCCCGAGCTCCTATAATTCACCCCTCCACTTT.

This chain joins TRBV6-5 and TRBJ2-1, with TRBD2 as a possible D gene (6 bases). Germline CDR1 is MNHEY and CDR2 is SVGAGI. The ends were cut back, 6 bases at V and 8 bases at J, with 11 bases in the middle. The CDR3 sequence is 12 residues long. As DNA, the CDR3 is TGTGCCAGCAGAGGGACTGGTGATGAGCAGTTCTTC. Translated, it gives CASRGTGDEQFF.

This clone was detected once. The sample carries other DNA sequences with the same CDR3. The gene calls are TRBV5-1 and TRBJ1-6, with TRBD1 matching over 7 bases. Trimming removed 4 bases from V and 10 bases from J; junction bases left unmatched: 8. This CDR3 region has 14 residues. In germline, CDR1 is SGHRS, CDR2 YFSETQ. This CDR3 reads CASSLDRVNSPLHF. The DNA for the CDR3 is TGCGCCAGCAGCCTAGACAGGGTAAACTCACCCCTCCACTTT.

CDR3 sequence (DNA): TGTGCCAGCACCCCCGGGACAACGTACAATGAGCAGTTCTTC. The encoded protein is CASTPGTTYNEQFF. The chain carries TRBV7-8 and TRBJ2-1, with D perhaps matching TRBD1 (6 bases). CDR3 length equals 14 residues. Germline V gives CDR1 SGHVS, CDR2 FQNEAQ. V was trimmed by 7 bases and J by 4 bases, leaving 14 bases between them.

The chain couples TRBV30 to TRBJ1-2, with D possibly matching TRBD1 (5 bases). CDR1 is GTSNPN, CDR2 SVGIG, per germline (reference sequence). The CDR3 consists of 12 residues. V lost 4 bases and J lost 4, with 10 bases in between. CDR3 region: CAWNGRVYGYTF. CDR3 DNA: TGTGCCTGGAACGGCAGGGTCTATGGCTACACCTTC.

A few counts support this clone. The chain links TRBV5-4 to TRBJ1-1, with a possible D match to TRBD1 (5 bases). Germline V gene sequence: CDR1 SGHNT, CDR2 YYREEE (reference sequence). CDR3 size: 12 residues. Between the trimmed V and J ends, which lost 7 bases and 7 bases, there was a span of 14 bases. CDR3 coding DNA: TGTGCCAGCCACGACGGGAGGGGTGAAGCTTTCTTT. As protein: CASHDGRGEAFF.

The CDR3 DNA reads TGTGCCAGCAAACAGGACGTAGCCGTGGCTTTCTTT. Its translation is CASKQDVAVAFF. The V gene is TRBV2, the J gene TRBJ1-1, with a weak D call TRBD1 (5 bases). Germline V CDR1 and CDR2: SNHLY, FYNNEI. The CDR3 contains 12 residues. Trimming took off 7 bases at V and 11 bases at J, with 17 bases between the two ends.

This chain uses TRBV6-5 with TRBJ2-7; no firm D call. This CDR3 comprises 16 residues. V lost 0 bases and J 3 bases, leaving 15 bases between the germline ends. Germline V gives CDR1 MNHEY, CDR2 SVGAGI. CDR3 protein: CASSYSIAERVYEQYF. In DNA, the CDR3 is TGTGCCAGCAGTTACTCGATTGCGGAACGAGTCTACGAGCAGTACTTC.

J is TRBJ1-1 and V is TRBV19; weak D call: TRBD1 (5 bases). This CDR3 is built from 14 residues. The V gene's germline CDR1 is LNHDA and CDR2 SQIVND (reference sequence). Trimming removed 5 bases from V and 4 bases from J, with 14 bases in between. This CDR3 is CASSGGPRGTEAFF. In nucleotides, the CDR3 is TGTGCCAGTAGTGGGGGACCGCGGGGCACTGAAGCTTTCTTT.

The rearrangement links TRBV3-1 (or the pseudogene TRBV3-2) to TRBJ1-2; no firm D call. The germline gives CDR1 LGHDT, CDR2 YNNKEL (reference sequence). The CDR3 covers 14 residues. V was trimmed by 0 bases and J by 4 bases, leaving 9 bases between them. Written as DNA, the CDR3 is TGTGCCAGCAGCCAAGAAAGTGGCTTCTATGGCTACACCTTC. Residues: CASSQESGFYGYTF.

This clone was found once. The junction and the germline gene differ at one end; a read error may be behind it. The chain carries TRBV11-2 and TRBJ1-2; D remains unclear. This CDR3 spans 11 amino acids. From germline, CDR1 is SGHAT and CDR2 FQNNGV. The CDR3 region has the DNA TGTGCCAGCAGCTTAGATACACAGCCAATCTTC. Translated, it gives CASSLDTQPIF.

This rearrangement joins TRBV29-1 to TRBJ1-2; unclear D gene. V lost 5 bases and J 4 bases, leaving 14 bases between the germline ends. Germline V lookup: CDR1 SQVTM, CDR2 ANQGSEA. The CDR3 length is 13 residues. CDR3 DNA sequence: TGCAGCGTTAGATCCCCCCGGGGCTATGGCTACACCTTC. Amino acids: CSVRSPRGYGYTF.

The gene calls are TRBV10-3 and TRBJ1-1; D is undetermined. Trimming left V 8 bases short and J 0 bases short, with 16 bases between. This CDR3 region has 15 residues. The germline V gene encodes CDR1 ENHRY and CDR2 SYGVKD. For the CDR3, the DNA is TGTGCCATCGGCTCAGAGTCGGGAATGAACACTGAAGCTTTCTTT. Its translation: CAIGSESGMNTEAFF.

The sample holds a few counts of this clone. V gene TRBV3-1 (or the pseudogene TRBV3-2) combines with J gene TRBJ1-4, with D possibly matching TRBD1 (5 bases). The CDR3 loop spans 16 amino acids. The germline gives CDR1 LGHDT, CDR2 YNNKEL (reference sequence). Trimming took off 4 bases at V and 3 bases at J, with 15 bases between the two ends. The CDR3 DNA sequence: TGTGCCAGCAGCCTCCGGGGGAGACAGTCTAATGAAAAACTGTTTTTT. Translated: CASSLRGRQSNEKLFF.

The genes are TRBV5-1 and TRBJ2-1; 11 bases match TRBD1. V trimming: 1 base; J trimming: 5 bases; junction bases outside the gene matches: 2. The V gene's germline CDR1 is SGHRS and CDR2 YFSETQ. The length of the CDR3 is 15 residues. CDR3 amino acids: CASSLRTGGHNEQFF. The CDR3 bases are TGCGCCAGCAGCTTGAGGACAGGGGGCCACAATGAGCAGTTCTTC.

The V and J genes are TRBV28 and TRBJ2-1; D unclear. The V end lost 7 bases, the J end lost 7 bases, and 23 bases lay between the germline ends. Germline V lookup: CDR1 MDHEN, CDR2 SYDVKM. The CDR3 is made up of 16 amino acids. In DNA, the CDR3 is TGTGCCAGCACTCCTCCAGGAAGTTCAACCTGGAATGAGCAGTTCTTC. Encoded protein: CASTPPGSSTWNEQFF. The whole variable domain, remainder taken from reference TRBV28 and TRBJ2-1, is DVKVTQSSRYLVKRTGEKVFLECVQDMDHENMFWYRQDPGLGLRLIYFSYDVKMKEKGDIPEGYSVSREKKERFSLILESASTNQTSMYLCASTPPGSSTWNEQFFGPGTRLTVL.

The chain carries TRBV30 and TRBJ2-2, with TRBD1 matching over 9 bases. The CDR3 length is 15 residues. The germline gives CDR1 GTSNPN, CDR2 SVGIG (reference sequence). The trim removed 5 bases at V and 1 base at J, leaving 5 bases unmatched. The CDR3 DNA reads as TGTGCCTGGTCTCCGGGACAGGGGAACACCGGGGAGCTGTTTTTT. Its translation: CAWSPGQGNTGELFF. The full variable domain, with the rest looked up from reference TRBV30 and TRBJ2-2, is SQTIHQWPATLVQPVGSPLSLECTVEGTSNPNLYWYRQAAGRGLQLLFYSVGIGQISSEVPQNLSASRPQDRQFILSSKKLLLSDSGFYLCAWSPGQGNTGELFFGEGSRLTVL.

The gene calls are TRBV6-2 or TRBV6-3 and TRBJ1-5, with TRBD1 matching over 9 bases. V gave up 6 bases and J gave up 4 bases; unmatched junction bases: 7. Germline CDR1 is MNHEY and CDR2 is SVGEGT. The CDR3 loop spans 15 amino acids. CDR3 nucleotide sequence: TGTGCCAGCAGCTATGCCGGGACAGGGAATCAGCCCCAGCATTTT. Protein sequence: CASSYAGTGNQPQHF.

The V gene is TRBV10-2, the J gene TRBJ2-7, with D tentatively TRBD1 (6 bases). The CDR3 length is 13 residues. With 10 bases removed from V and 3 bases from J, the gap between germline ends came to 16 bases. In germline, CDR1 is WSHSY, CDR2 SAAADI. CDR3 in amino acids: CATAIGQHYEQYF. Written as DNA, the CDR3 is TGCGCCACCGCGATTGGACAGCACTACGAGCAGTACTTC.

This clone was recorded a few times. V usage is TRBV18 and J usage is TRBJ2-7, with 9 bases identical to TRBD1. V dropped 3 bases and J dropped 4; count of bases not matched to a gene: 7. Germline assignment: CDR1 KGHSH and CDR2 LQKENI. The CDR3 loop spans 15 amino acids. The DNA of the CDR3 is TGTGCCAGCTCACCCTCCGGGACAGGGCCATACGAGCAGTACTTC. This encodes CASSPSGTGPYEQYF. The variable domain in full, completed from reference TRBV18 and TRBJ2-7, reads NAGVMQNPRHLVRRRGQEARLRCSPMKGHSHVYWYRQLPEEGLKFMVYLQKENIIDESGMPKERFSAEFPKEGPSILRIQQVVRGDSAAYFCASSPSGTGPYEQYFGPGTRLTVT.

The gene calls are TRBV5-5 and TRBJ1-1; no clear D gene. Trimming left V 3 bases short and J 8 bases short, with 14 bases between. The CDR3 totals 13 residues. Germline CDR1 SGHKS, CDR2 YYEKEE (reference sequence). The CDR3, as DNA: TGTGCCAGCAGCTCAAACAGCCGGCCCGAAGCTTTCTTT. Translation gives CASSSNSRPEAFF.

This clone was observed once. The chain has TRBV5-6 and TRBJ2-5, with a tentative D call TRBD1 (6 bases). The CDR3 is made up of 14 amino acids. Germline V gene data show CDR1 as SGHDT and CDR2 as YYEEEE. Between the trimmed V and J ends, which lost 0 bases and 5 bases, there was a span of 11 bases. The CDR3 DNA follows: TGTGCCAGCAGCTTGGGACAGGCTGGGGAGACCCAGTACTTC. Translation gives CASSLGQAGETQYF.

This clone was detected a few times. This sequence joins TRBV29-1 and TRBJ1-5, with D perhaps matching TRBD1 (6 bases). The ends were cut back, 6 bases at V and 9 bases at J, with 21 bases in the middle. Germline-derived CDR1 and CDR2 are SQVTM and ANQGSEA. The CDR3 sequence is 14 residues long. DNA for the CDR3: TGCAGCGTGGGCGTGGGGACACCGGGGGGGCCCCAGCATTTT. Its protein is CSVGVGTPGGPQHF.

The CDR3 DNA reads TGTGCCAGCAGCGGAGTCTACGAGCAGTACTTC. This translates into CASSGVYEQYF. The chain uses TRBV11-1 and TRBJ2-7, with D uncertain. CDR3 size: 11 residues. The ends were cut back, 5 bases at V and 3 bases at J, with 5 bases in the middle. Germline loops: CDR1 SGHAT, CDR2 FQDESV (reference sequence).

The chain recombines TRBV9 with TRBJ1-1; tentative D call: TRBD1 (5 bases). The CDR3 is 15 residues long. V lost 0 bases and J lost 1, with 10 bases in between. CDR1 is SGDLS and CDR2 is YYNGEE in the germline V gene. CDR3 in amino acids: CASSVALGGNTEAFF. The CDR3 nucleotides are TGTGCCAGCAGCGTAGCCTTGGGGGGGAACACTGAAGCTTTCTTT.

The genes are TRBV2 and TRBJ2-1; D is unresolved. The CDR3 loop spans 14 amino acids. Germline V gives CDR1 SNHLY, CDR2 FYNNEI. The germline V and J ends were trimmed by 9 bases and 0 bases, with 12 bases remaining between them. The CDR3 protein is CASSIRSSYNEQFF. CDR3 bases: TGTGCCAGTAGTATTCGTTCCTCCTACAATGAGCAGTTCTTC.

This chain joins TRBV5-1 and TRBJ1-2; tentative D call: TRBD1 (6 bases). Germline assignment: CDR1 SGHRS and CDR2 YFSETQ. With 0 bases removed from V and 5 bases from J, the gap between germline ends came to 8 bases. This CDR3 is built from 13 residues. CDR3 protein: CASSLAGEYGYTF. In DNA, the CDR3 is TGCGCCAGCAGCTTGGCAGGGGAGTATGGCTACACCTTC.

The rearrangement links TRBV2 to TRBJ1-6; D gene ambiguous. The CDR3 loop spans 15 amino acids. Germline CDR1 and CDR2: SNHLY and FYNNEI. Trimming stripped 6 bases from V and 6 bases from J, with 15 bases between. The CDR3 reads CASSLYLVGNSPLHF. DNA for the CDR3: TGTGCCAGCAGCTTGTATTTGGTCGGTAATTCACCCCTCCACTTT.

Written as DNA, the CDR3 is TGTGCCAGCAGTTCGTCACCAACCCCAGGAGGGAATGAGCAGTTCTTC. Protein: CASSSSPTPGGNEQFF. The chain carries TRBV27 and TRBJ2-1, with D possibly matching TRBD2 (6 bases). The CDR3 runs to 16 residues. Germline CDR1 is MNHEY and CDR2 is SMNVEV (reference sequence). Trimming took 4 bases from V and 7 from J, leaving 20 bases between them.

V is TRBV12-5 and J is TRBJ1-2; tentative D call: TRBD1 (5 bases). V was clipped by 0 bases and J by 7 bases, with 21 bases between them. Germline-derived CDR1 and CDR2 are LGHNT and FRNRAP. CDR3 length: 17 amino acids. CDR3 DNA sequence: TGTGCTAGTGGTTTGGTATATAGCCGCAGGGATCTTGTTGGCTACACCTTC. Its protein is CASGLVYSRRDLVGYTF.

This rearrangement joins TRBV6-5 to TRBJ2-7, with D maybe TRBD2 (5 bases). Per the germline V gene, CDR1 is MNHEY and CDR2 is SVGAGI. The CDR3 loop spans 15 amino acids. The V end lost 0 bases, the J end lost 2 bases, and 11 bases lay between the germline ends. The CDR3 loop is CASSYSIGGTYEQYF. In nucleotides, the CDR3 is TGTGCCAGCAGTTACTCGATAGGAGGAACCTACGAGCAGTACTTC.

The chain recombines TRBV9 with TRBJ2-5; D possibly corresponds to TRBD2 (7 bases). Germline CDR1 reads SGDLS; CDR2 reads YYNGEE. CDR3 length equals 15 residues. V was shortened by 4 bases and J by 5 bases, with 18 bases between the two germline ends. This CDR3 is CASSKGGGARETQYF. In nucleotides, the CDR3 is TGTGCCAGCAGCAAAGGAGGGGGGGCTCGGGAGACCCAGTACTTC.